A single sample gave rise to the 5 T cell receptor beta chains below, sequenced in a study of cytomegalovirus exposure and HLA in healthy donors. PCR primers comprised 60 Vbeta and 13 Jbeta primers. This table comes from immunoSEQ multiplex PCR, and its TCRdb copy is limited to in-frame clones, with some not included. The table lists 90,000 to 120,000 clones, approximately 70% of them singletons. Material: PBMCs. The receptors were gathered from a man aged 40-55 years in good health and CMV-seropositive.

V gene TRBV25-1 combines with J gene TRBJ1-2; 8 nucleotides agree with TRBD1. V lost 2 bases to trimming and J lost 4 bases; unmatched junction nucleotides: 3. CDR1 is MGHDK, CDR2 SYGVNS, per germline. The CDR3 extends over 14 amino acids. The CDR3 nucleotides read TGTGCCAGCAGTGAAGCAGGGGGCGCCTATGGCTACACCTTC. Its protein product is CASSEAGGAYGYTF.

The chain couples TRBV9 to TRBJ1-3; perhaps TRBD1 as D (6 bases). The CDR3 totals 13 residues. V was cut by 4 bases and J by 6 bases, with 11 bases left in between. Germline V CDR1 and CDR2: SGDLS, YYNGEE. CDR3 bases: TGTGCCAGCAGCTCAGACAGGCCAAACACCATATATTTT. This translates into CASSSDRPNTIYF.

V gene TRBV7-9 combines with J gene TRBJ2-7; D gene ambiguous. The CDR3 has 12 amino acids. Trimming took 6 bases from V and 3 from J, leaving 9 bases between them. Germline V gives CDR1 SEHNR, CDR2 FQNEAQ (reference sequence). In nucleotides, the CDR3 is TGTGCCAGCAGTCGAGATCACTACGAGCAGTACTTC. Translated, it gives CASSRDHYEQYF.

The chain employs TRBV6-6 and TRBJ1-1; no clear D. In germline, CDR1 is MNHNY, CDR2 SVGAGI (reference sequence). There are 13 residues in the CDR3. Trimming cost V 5 bases and J 1 base, with 8 bases left between them. The CDR3 is CASSPGSNTEAFF. In DNA form, the CDR3 reads TGTGCCAGCAGTCCCGGGTCGAACACTGAAGCTTTCTTT.

This chain links TRBV6-5 with TRBJ2-2; TRBD1 matches at 8 bases. The V gene end was trimmed by 6 bases and the J gene end by 0 bases; junction bases not matched to a gene: 3. The germline V gene encodes CDR1 MNHEY and CDR2 SVGAGI. CDR3 length: 15 amino acids. In DNA, the CDR3 is TGTGCCAGCAGCCTGACAGGGGCGAACACCGGGGAGCTGTTTTTT. This translates into CASSLTGANTGELFF.